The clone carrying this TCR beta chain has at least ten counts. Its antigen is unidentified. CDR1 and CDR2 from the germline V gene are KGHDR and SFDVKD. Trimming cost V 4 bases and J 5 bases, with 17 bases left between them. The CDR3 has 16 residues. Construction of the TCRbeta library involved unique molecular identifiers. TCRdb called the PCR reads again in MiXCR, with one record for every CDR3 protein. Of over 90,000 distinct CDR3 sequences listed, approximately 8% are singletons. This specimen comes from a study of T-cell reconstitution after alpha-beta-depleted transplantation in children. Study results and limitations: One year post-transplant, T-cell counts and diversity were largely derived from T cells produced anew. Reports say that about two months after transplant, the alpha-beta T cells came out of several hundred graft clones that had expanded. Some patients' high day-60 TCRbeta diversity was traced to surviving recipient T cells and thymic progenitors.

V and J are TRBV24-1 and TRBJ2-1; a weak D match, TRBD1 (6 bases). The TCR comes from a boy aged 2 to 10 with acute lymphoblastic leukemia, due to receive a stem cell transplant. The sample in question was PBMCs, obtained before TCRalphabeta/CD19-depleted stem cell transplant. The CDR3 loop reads CATSEPQGDQDNEQFF. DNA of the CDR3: TGTGCCACCAGTGAGCCACAGGGCGATCAAGACAATGAGCAGTTCTTC.